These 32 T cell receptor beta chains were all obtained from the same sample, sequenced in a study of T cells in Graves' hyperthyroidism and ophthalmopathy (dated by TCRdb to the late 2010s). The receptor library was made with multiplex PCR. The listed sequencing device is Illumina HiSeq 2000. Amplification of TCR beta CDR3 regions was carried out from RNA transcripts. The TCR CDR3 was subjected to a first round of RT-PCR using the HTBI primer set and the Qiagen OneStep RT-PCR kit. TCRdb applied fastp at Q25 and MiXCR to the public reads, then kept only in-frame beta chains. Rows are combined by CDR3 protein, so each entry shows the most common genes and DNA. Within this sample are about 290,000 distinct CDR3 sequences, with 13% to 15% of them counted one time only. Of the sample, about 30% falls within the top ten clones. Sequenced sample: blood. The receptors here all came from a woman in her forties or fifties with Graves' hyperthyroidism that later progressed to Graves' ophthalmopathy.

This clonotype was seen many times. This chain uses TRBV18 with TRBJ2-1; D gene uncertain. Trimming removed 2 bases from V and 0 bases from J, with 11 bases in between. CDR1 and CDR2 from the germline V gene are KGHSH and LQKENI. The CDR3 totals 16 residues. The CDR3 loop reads CASSPYARSSYNEQFF. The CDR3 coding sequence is TGTGCCAGCTCACCATATGCCCGCAGCTCCTACAATGAGCAGTTCTTC.

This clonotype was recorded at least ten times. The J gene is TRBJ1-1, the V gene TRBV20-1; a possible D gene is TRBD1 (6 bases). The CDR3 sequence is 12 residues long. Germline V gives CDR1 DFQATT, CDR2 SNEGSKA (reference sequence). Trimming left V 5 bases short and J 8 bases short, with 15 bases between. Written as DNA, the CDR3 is TGCAGTGCTCCACTGGGGGGGCGGGAAGCTTTCTTT. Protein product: CSAPLGGREAFF.

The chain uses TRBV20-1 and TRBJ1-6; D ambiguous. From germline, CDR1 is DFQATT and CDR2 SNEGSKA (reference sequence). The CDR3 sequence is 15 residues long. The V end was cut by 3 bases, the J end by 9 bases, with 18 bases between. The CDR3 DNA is TGCAGTGCTAGGGCGGTGGGCAGTGGAGGTTCACCCCTCCACTTT. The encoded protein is CSARAVGSGGSPLHF.

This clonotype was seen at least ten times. The CDR3, as DNA: TGCGCCAGCGCTCCGGGGACAGGGGGCATAGATACGCAGTATTTT. This encodes CASAPGTGGIDTQYF. The chain uses TRBV5-1 and TRBJ2-3; 12 positions match TRBD1. V shed 7 bases and J 5 bases; nucleotides not matched to a gene: 8. Germline CDR1 SGHRS, CDR2 YFSETQ. The CDR3 runs to 15 residues.

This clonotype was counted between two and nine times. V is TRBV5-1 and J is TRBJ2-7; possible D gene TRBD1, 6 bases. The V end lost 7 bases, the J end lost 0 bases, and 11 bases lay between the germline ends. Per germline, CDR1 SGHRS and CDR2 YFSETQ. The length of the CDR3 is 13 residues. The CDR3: CASATGSSYEQYF. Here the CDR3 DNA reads TGCGCCAGCGCTACAGGGAGCTCCTACGAGCAGTACTTC.

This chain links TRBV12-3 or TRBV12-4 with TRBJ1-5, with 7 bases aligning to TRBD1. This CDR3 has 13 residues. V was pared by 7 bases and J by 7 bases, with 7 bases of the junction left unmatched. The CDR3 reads CASTGAGGQPQHF. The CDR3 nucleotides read TGTGCCAGCACTGGAGCAGGGGGACAGCCCCAGCATTTT.

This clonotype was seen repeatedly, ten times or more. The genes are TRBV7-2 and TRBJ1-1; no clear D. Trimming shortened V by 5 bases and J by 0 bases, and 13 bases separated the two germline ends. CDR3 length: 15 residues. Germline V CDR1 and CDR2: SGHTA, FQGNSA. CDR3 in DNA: TGTGCCAGCAGCAACCCTTTCCCAATGAACACTGAAGCTTTCTTT. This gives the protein CASSNPFPMNTEAFF.

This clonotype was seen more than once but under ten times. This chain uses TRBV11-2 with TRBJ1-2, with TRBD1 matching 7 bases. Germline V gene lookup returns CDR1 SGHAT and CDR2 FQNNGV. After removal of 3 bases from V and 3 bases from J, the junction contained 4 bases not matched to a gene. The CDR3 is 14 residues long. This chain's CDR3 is CASSFDREYYGYTF. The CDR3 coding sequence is TGTGCCAGCAGCTTTGACAGGGAGTACTATGGCTACACCTTC. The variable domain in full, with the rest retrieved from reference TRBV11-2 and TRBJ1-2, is EAGVAQSPRYKIIEKRQSVAFWCNPISGHATLYWYQQILGQGPKLLIQFQNNGVVDDSQLPKDRFSAERLKGVDSTLKIQPAKLEDSAVYLCASSFDREYYGYTFGSGTRLTVV.

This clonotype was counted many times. CDR3: CATSDRLAGEADTQYF. The CDR3 DNA reads as TGTGCCACCAGTGATCGTTTAGCGGGAGAGGCAGATACGCAGTATTTT. This chain uses TRBV24-1 with TRBJ2-3; 9 bases match TRBD2. The CDR3 runs to 16 residues. CDR1 is KGHDR and CDR2 is SFDVKD in the germline V gene. The junction had 7 bases not matched to a gene; V was cut back by 3 bases and J by 4 bases.

CDR3 sequence: CASSRAWGEVRLAANTGELFF. CDR3 sequence (DNA): TGCGCCAGCAGCCGAGCCTGGGGGGAGGTTCGACTAGCAGCGAACACCGGGGAGCTGTTTTTT. The chain combines TRBV4-1 with TRBJ2-2; 7 nucleotides match TRBD2. With 4 bases clipped from V and 0 bases from J, the junction kept 20 bases outside the gene matches. The CDR3 extends over 21 amino acids. CDR1 and CDR2 from the germline V gene are MGHRA and YSYEKL.

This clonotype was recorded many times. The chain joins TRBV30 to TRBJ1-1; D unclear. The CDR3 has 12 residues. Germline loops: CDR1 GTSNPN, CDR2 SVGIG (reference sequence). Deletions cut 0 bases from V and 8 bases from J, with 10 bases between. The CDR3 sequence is CAWSVRAEEAFF. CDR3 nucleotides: TGTGCCTGGAGTGTACGGGCGGAAGAAGCTTTCTTT. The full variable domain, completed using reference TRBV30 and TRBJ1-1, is SQTIHQWPATLVQPVGSPLSLECTVEGTSNPNLYWYRQAAGRGLQLLFYSVGIGQISSEVPQNLSASRPQDRQFILSSKKLLLSDSGFYLCAWSVRAEEAFFGQGTRLTVV.

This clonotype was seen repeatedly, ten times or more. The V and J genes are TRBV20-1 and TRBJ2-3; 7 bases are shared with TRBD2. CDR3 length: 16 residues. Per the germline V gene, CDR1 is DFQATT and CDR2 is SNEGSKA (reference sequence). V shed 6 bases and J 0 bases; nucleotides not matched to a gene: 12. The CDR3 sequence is CSAIPMTSSSTDTQYF. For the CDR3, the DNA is TGCAGTGCCATCCCCATGACTAGCAGTAGCACAGATACGCAGTATTTT.

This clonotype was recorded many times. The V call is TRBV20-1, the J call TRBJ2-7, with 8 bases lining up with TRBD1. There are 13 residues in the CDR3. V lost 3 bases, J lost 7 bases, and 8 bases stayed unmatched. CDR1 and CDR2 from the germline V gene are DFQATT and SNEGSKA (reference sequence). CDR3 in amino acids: CSARDGQGKEQYF. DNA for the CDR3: TGCAGTGCTAGGGACGGACAGGGCAAAGAGCAGTACTTC.

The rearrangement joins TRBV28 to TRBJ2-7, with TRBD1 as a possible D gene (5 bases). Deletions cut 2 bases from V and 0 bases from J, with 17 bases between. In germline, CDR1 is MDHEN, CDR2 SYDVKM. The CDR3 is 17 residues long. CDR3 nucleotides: TGTGCCAGCAGTTTAGATAAGTGGCAGGGCACCTCCTACGAGCAGTACTTC. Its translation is CASSLDKWQGTSYEQYF.

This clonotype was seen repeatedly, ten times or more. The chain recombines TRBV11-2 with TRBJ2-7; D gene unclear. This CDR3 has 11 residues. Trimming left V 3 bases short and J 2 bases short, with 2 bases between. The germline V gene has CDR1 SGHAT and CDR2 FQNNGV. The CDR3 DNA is TGTGCCAGCAGCTTTCCCTACGAGCAGTACTTC. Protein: CASSFPYEQYF.

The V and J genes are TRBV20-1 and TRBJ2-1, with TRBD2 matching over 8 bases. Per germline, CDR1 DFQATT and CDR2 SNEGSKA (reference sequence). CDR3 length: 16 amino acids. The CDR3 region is CSVAPGSAGVFNEQFF. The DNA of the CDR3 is TGCAGCGTTGCCCCTGGGTCAGCGGGAGTTTTTAATGAGCAGTTCTTC.

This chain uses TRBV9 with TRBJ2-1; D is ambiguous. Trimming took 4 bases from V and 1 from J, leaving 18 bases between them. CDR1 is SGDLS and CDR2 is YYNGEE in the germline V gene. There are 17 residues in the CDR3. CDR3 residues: CASSTAQSRLSYNEQFF. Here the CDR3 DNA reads TGTGCCAGCAGCACCGCTCAGTCGCGCCTTTCCTACAATGAGCAGTTCTTC.

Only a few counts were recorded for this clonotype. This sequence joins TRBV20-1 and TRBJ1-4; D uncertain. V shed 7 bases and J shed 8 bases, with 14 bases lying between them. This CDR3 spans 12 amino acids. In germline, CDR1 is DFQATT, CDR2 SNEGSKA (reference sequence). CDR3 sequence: CSGKGGGEKLFF. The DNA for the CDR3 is TGCAGTGGGAAAGGTGGCGGCGAAAAACTGTTTTTT.

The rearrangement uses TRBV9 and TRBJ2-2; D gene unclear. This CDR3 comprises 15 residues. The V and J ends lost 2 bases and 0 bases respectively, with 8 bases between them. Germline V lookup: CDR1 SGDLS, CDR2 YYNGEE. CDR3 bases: TGTGCCAGCAGCGTCTCCAGCGCGAACACCGGGGAGCTGTTTTTT. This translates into CASSVSSANTGELFF.

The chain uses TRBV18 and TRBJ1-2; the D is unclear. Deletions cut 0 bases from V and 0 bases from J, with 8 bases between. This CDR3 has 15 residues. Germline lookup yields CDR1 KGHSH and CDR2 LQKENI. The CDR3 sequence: CASSPPAGTNYGYTF. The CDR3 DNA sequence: TGTGCCAGCTCACCACCGGCCGGAACTAACTATGGCTACACCTTC.

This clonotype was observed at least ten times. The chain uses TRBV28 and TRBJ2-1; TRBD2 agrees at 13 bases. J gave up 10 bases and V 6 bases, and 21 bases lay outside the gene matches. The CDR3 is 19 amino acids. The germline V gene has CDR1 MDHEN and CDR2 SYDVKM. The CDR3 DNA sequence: TGTGCCAGCAGCGATCTTCTGGGACTAGCGGGATTCTTGTGGGTAGAGCAGTTCTTC. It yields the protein CASSDLLGLAGFLWVEQFF.

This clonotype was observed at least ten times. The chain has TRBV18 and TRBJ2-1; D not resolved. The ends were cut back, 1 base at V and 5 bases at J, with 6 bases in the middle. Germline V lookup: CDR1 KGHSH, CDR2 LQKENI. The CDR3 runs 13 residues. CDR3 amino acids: CASSPREDNEQFF. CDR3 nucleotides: TGTGCCAGCTCACCACGAGAAGACAATGAGCAGTTCTTC.

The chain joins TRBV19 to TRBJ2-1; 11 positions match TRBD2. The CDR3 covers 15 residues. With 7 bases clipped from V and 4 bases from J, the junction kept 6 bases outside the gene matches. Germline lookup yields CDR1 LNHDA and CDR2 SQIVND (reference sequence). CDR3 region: CASTVSGRGYNEQFF. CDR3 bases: TGTGCCAGTACTGTTAGCGGGAGGGGATACAATGAGCAGTTCTTC.

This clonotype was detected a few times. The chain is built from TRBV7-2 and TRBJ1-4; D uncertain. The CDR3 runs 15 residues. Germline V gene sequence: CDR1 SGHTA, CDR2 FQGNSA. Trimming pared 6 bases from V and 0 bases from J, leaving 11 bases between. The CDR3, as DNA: TGTGCCAGCAGTCCCGACACCGCAACTAATGAAAAACTGTTTTTT. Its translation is CASSPDTATNEKLFF.

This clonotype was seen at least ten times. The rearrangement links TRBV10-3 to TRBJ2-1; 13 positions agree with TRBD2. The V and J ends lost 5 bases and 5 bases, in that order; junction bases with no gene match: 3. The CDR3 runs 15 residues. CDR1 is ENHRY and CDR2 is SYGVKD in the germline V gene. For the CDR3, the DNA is TGTGCCATCAGTTACACTAGCGGGAGGGACAATGAGCAGTTCTTC. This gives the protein CAISYTSGRDNEQFF.

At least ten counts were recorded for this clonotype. CDR3 DNA sequence: TGTGCCAGCAGCTTAGGATTTGGAAGGGGGCCAGACACTGAAGCTTTCTTT. Protein product: CASSLGFGRGPDTEAFF. The V gene is TRBV7-2, the J gene TRBJ1-1; the match to TRBD1 covers 7 bases. V lost 1 base and J lost 3; bases outside the gene matches: 11. The germline CDR1 and CDR2 sequences are SGHTA and FQGNSA. The CDR3 is 17 amino acids.

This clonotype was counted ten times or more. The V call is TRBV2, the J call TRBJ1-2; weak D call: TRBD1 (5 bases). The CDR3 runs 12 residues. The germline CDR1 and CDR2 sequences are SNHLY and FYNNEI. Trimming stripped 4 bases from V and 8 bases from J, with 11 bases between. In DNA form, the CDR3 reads TGTGCCAGCAGTGTAACAGGCCGAGGCTACACCTTC. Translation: CASSVTGRGYTF.

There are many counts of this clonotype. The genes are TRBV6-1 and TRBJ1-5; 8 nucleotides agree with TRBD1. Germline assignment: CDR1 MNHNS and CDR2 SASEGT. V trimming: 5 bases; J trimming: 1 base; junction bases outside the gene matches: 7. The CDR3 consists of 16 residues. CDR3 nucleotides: TGTGCCAGCAGTTACCCAGGACAGGGCAGCAATCAGCCCCAGCATTTT. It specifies CASSYPGQGSNQPQHF.

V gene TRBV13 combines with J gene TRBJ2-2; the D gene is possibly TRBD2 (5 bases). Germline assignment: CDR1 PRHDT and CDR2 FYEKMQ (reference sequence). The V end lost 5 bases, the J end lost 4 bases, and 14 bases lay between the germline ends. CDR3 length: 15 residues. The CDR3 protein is CASSHRGRGTGELFF. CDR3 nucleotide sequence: TGTGCCAGCAGCCATCGAGGGAGAGGCACCGGGGAGCTGTTTTTT.

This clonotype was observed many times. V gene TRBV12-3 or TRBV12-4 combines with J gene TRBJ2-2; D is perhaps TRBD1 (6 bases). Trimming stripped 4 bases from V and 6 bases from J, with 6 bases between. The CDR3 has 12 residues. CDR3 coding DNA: TGTGCCAGCAGTTGGGGGCCCGGGGAGCTGTTTTTT. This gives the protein CASSWGPGELFF.

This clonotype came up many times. The CDR3 DNA reads as TGTGCCAGCAGCTCCCTGGACAGGAGGCGGGGCGAGCAGTACTTC. It is translated as CASSSLDRRRGEQYF. The chain recombines TRBV11-1 with TRBJ2-7, with D possibly being TRBD1 (7 bases). The CDR3 loop spans 15 amino acids. V was shortened by 4 bases and J by 6 bases, with 19 bases between the two germline ends. CDR1 SGHAT and CDR2 FQDESV come from the germline V gene (reference sequence).

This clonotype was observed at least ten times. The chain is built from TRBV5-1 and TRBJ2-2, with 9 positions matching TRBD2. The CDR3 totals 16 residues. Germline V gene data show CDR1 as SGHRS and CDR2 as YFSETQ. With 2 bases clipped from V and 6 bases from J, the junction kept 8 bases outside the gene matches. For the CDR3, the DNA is TGCGCCAGCAGCTTCCTTAGCGGGAGAGGGGCCGGGGAGCTGTTTTTT. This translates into CASSFLSGRGAGELFF.